This is a list of T cell receptor beta chains from one sample in a study of blood T cell repertoires in COVID-19. Using immunoSEQ multiplex PCR, the repertoire was profiled, and TCRdb retains in-frame clones only, with some absent. The sample consists of approximately 250,000 clones, around 83% of them appearing once. The sequenced sample consisted of peripheral blood. These receptors were collected from a woman aged 40-49 years who had recovered from COVID-19. The conserved cysteine and the conserved F or W are not part of the CDR3 here. The size field is filled for only some rows; it gives once, few, many or a size class.

clone size,V gene,J gene,CDR3 protein
-,TRBV9,TRBJ1-3,ASSVRDRGLSGNTIY
-,TRBV6-1,TRBJ2-5,ASSETGRETQY
-,TRBV24-1,TRBJ1-2,ATSDTGSLNYGYT
few,TRBV11-2,TRBJ2-3,ASSSGSGTETFTDTQY
-,TRBV28,TRBJ1-6,ASSSSRDSNSPLH
-,TRBV2,TRBJ2-3,ASSDSAGTQY
once,TRBV5-6,TRBJ2-5,ASSLTGPKGLQETQY
-,TRBV3-1/TRBV3-2,TRBJ2-5,ASSSRGIEETQY
-,TRBV11-3,TRBJ1-1,ASSLSGLTNTEAF
few,TRBV5-1,TRBJ2-2,ASNPSSRNTGELF
-,TRBV7-2,TRBJ2-1,ASSFQRGSGNEQF
-,TRBV18,TRBJ1-5,ASSPNRRADQPQH
-,TRBV5-1,TRBJ2-7,ASSLALGQGGNEQY
-,TRBV5-4,TRBJ1-6,ASSLNSAGYSPLH
-,TRBV18,TRBJ1-5,ASSLGENQPQH
-,TRBV19,TRBJ2-7,ASSPPVGGYHEQY
-,TRBV3-1/TRBV3-2,TRBJ1-1,ASSQDPRSRANTEAF
-,TRBV5-4,TRBJ2-3,ASSDASGGYLDTQY
-,TRBV5-5,TRBJ2-5,ASSSGGQQETQY
few,TRBV7-2,TRBJ1-6,ASSLFETGANSPLH
-,TRBV7-2,TRBJ2-3,ASSFIGRGRLDTQY
-,TRBV7-2,TRBJ2-1,ASSYGGARNEQF
-,TRBV19,TRBJ1-2,ASSPKGQGKVYGYT
once,TRBV9,TRBJ1-2,ASSKKGTTIYGYT
-,TRBV5-5,TRBJ2-7,ASSSDRVPYEQY
-,TRBV19,TRBJ2-4,ASRTALAKNIQY
-,TRBV29-1,TRBJ1-1,SGIPGASTEAF
-,TRBV5-4,TRBJ2-1,ASSSSSTSSYNEQF
-,TRBV30,TRBJ2-5,AWSVHQVARGQETQY
-,TRBV24-1,TRBJ2-5,ATSGPGAETQY
-,TRBV6-1,TRBJ1-1,ASSDGSGWDTEAF
-,TRBV7-9,TRBJ2-1,ASSLSGSYNEQF
-,TRBV19,TRBJ2-2,ASRTPGQGNTGELF
-,TRBV28,TRBJ2-4,ASSLLGTGGLAKNIQY
-,TRBV7-9,TRBJ1-6,ASSSGQGSSPLH
-,TRBV9,TRBJ2-5,ASSAWDGGLRETQY
-,TRBV27,TRBJ1-6,ASSPTGNSPLH
once,TRBV29-1,TRBJ2-7,SVVLQGGYEQY
-,TRBV10-3,TRBJ2-3,ASHDRGNTDTQY
-,TRBV10-1,TRBJ2-3,ASSGQPTDTQY
-,TRBV25-1,TRBJ2-1,ASSERDGSYNEQF
-,TRBV6-5,TRBJ1-2,ASTRDRGSYGYT
-,TRBV6-5,TRBJ2-7,ASGHLQGARYEQY
-,TRBV9,TRBJ2-3,ASSVGGGGTDTQY
-,TRBV29-1,TRBJ2-2,SVESRQGANGELF
-,TRBV19,TRBJ2-1,ASSTVAGAEQF
-,TRBV6-5,TRBJ1-3,ASNSGDSGNTIY
-,TRBV5-4,TRBJ1-2,ASSRADRAVWGYT
once,TRBV11-3,TRBJ2-7,ASSLQGSYEQY
once,TRBV5-6,TRBJ1-2,ASTPSDRGLYGYT
-,TRBV9,TRBJ2-5,ASSVEQSQETQY
-,TRBV7-6,TRBJ2-3,ASSLRGATDTQY
-,TRBV2,TRBJ2-3,ASSETSGYLTPTSQY
few,TRBV4-1,TRBJ2-1,ASSHGLAGGPRKNEQF
-,TRBV4-1,TRBJ2-3,ASSQTQGFDFYADTQY
-,TRBV10-3,TRBJ2-7,AISDGGERDEQY
once,TRBV5-4,TRBJ1-6,ASSLDRGSPLH
-,TRBV2,TRBJ1-1,ASRIPGQGEWNTEAF
-,TRBV7-9,TRBJ2-7,ASSPVEDGDEQY
-,TRBV2,TRBJ2-3,ASSLPRTAGVSTDTQY